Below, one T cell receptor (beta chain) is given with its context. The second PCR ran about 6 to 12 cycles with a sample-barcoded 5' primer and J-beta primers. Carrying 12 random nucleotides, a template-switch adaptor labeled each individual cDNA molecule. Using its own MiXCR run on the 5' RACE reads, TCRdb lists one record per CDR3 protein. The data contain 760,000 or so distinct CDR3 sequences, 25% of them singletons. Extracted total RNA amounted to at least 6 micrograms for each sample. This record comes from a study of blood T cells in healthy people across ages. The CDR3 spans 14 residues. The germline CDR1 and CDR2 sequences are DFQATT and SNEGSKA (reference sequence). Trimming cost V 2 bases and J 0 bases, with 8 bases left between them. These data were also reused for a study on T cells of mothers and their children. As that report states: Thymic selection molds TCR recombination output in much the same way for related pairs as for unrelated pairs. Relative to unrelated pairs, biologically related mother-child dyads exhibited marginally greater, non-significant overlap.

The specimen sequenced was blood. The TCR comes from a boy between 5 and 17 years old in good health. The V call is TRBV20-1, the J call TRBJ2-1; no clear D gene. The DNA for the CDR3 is TGCAGTGCTAGAATTCCTAGCTCCTACAATGAGCAGTTCTTC. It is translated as CSARIPSSYNEQFF.